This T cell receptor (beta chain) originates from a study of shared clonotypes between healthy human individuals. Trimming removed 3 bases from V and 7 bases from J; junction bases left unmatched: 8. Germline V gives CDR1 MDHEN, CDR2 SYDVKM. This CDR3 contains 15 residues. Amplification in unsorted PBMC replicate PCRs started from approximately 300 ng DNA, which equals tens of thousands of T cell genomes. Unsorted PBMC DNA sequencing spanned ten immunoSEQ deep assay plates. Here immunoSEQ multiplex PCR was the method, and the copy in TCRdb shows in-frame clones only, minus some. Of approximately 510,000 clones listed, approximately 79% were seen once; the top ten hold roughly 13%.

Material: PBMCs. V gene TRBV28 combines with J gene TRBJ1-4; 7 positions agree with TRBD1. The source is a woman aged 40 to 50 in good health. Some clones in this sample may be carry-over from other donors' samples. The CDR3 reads CASSLGRDSREKLFF. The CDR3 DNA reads TGTGCCAGCAGTTTGGGCCGGGACAGTCGTGAAAAACTGTTTTTT.